The 10 T cell receptor beta chains presented below share a single source sample, sequenced in a study of early T cells in non-severe SARS-CoV-2 infection. TCRdb ran MiXCR on the 5' RACE reads and lists one entry per CDR3 protein. The sample contains around 57,000 distinct CDR3 sequences, about 12% of which appear only once. What was sequenced was whole blood. The receptors shown here come from an adult who was a healthcare worker with PCR-confirmed SARS-CoV-2 infection or an uninfected control (not recorded which).

In its sample, this clonotype was seen a few times. The V and J genes are TRBV20-1 and TRBJ2-1, with 11 bases matching TRBD1. CDR1 is DFQATT and CDR2 is SNEGSKA in the germline V gene (reference sequence). CDR3 length equals 14 residues. Losses at the gene ends were 1 base for V and 7 bases for J; bases not matched to a gene: 3. The CDR3 region is CSARVGQGANEQFF. CDR3 nucleotides: TGCAGTGCTAGAGTTGGACAGGGGGCAAATGAGCAGTTCTTC.

This chain links TRBV28 with TRBJ2-7; 7 positions match TRBD1. CDR3 length: 14 residues. Germline CDR1 is MDHEN and CDR2 is SYDVKM. V shed 6 bases, J shed 6 bases, and the junction held 11 bases outside the gene matches. The CDR3 DNA reads TGTGCCAGCAGCCAGACAGGGCCCTCTCGCGAGCAGTACTTC. Translating it yields CASSQTGPSREQYF.

This clonotype has only a few counts. The chain links TRBV5-1 to TRBJ2-5; no reliable D call. The CDR3 loop spans 15 amino acids. Germline CDR1 and CDR2: SGHRS and YFSETQ. Trimming took 0 bases from V and 5 from J, leaving 14 bases between them. The CDR3 sequence: CASSLATPSAETQYF. The DNA of the CDR3 is TGCGCCAGCAGCTTGGCTACCCCCTCGGCGGAGACCCAGTACTTC.

This clonotype was observed a handful of times. The rearrangement joins TRBV28 to TRBJ1-2; D not certain. Germline V gene lookup returns CDR1 MDHEN and CDR2 SYDVKM. This CDR3 comprises 12 residues. V gave up 7 bases and J gave up 3 bases, with 9 bases separating them. In nucleotides, the CDR3 is TGTGCCAGCAAAGAGAATTACTATGGCTACACCTTC. As protein: CASKENYYGYTF.

V is TRBV29-1 and J is TRBJ2-5; 7 positions agree with TRBD2. Germline-derived CDR1 and CDR2 are SQVTM and ANQGSEA. This CDR3 is 12 amino acids long. The junction had 2 bases not matched to a gene; V was cut back by 4 bases and J by 3 bases. The CDR3 region is CSVVGREETQYF. The DNA for the CDR3 is TGCAGCGTTGTGGGGAGGGAAGAGACCCAGTACTTC. Full variable domain (remainder filled in from reference TRBV29-1 and TRBJ2-5): SAVISQKPSRDICQRGTSLTIQCQVDSQVTMMFWYRQQPGQSLTLIATANQGSEATYESGFVIDKFPISRPNLTFSTLTVSNMSPEDSSIYLCSVVGREETQYFGPGTRLLVL.

In this sample, this clonotype turned up many times. The chain recombines TRBV6-6 with TRBJ1-5; the match to TRBD1 covers 7 bases. The CDR3 contains 14 residues. V lost 4 bases, J lost 4 bases, and 4 bases stayed unmatched. CDR1 is MNHNY and CDR2 is SVGAGI in the germline V gene (reference sequence). This chain's CDR3 is CASSFGTENQPQHF. The CDR3 DNA is TGTGCCAGCAGTTTCGGGACAGAAAATCAGCCCCAGCATTTT.

This clonotype was counted between two and nine times. This sequence joins TRBV5-1 and TRBJ2-2, with unresolved D. Trimming took 0 bases from V and 2 from J, leaving 14 bases between them. CDR3 length: 17 amino acids. Germline values: CDR1 SGHRS, CDR2 YFSETQ. CDR3 sequence reads: CASSLAGPRYNTGELFF. Written as DNA, the CDR3 is TGCGCCAGCAGCTTGGCCGGGCCTCGATATAACACCGGGGAGCTGTTTTTT.

As concerns this clonotype: This may come from a read error, since a much larger clone is one base off. The chain combines TRBV10-1 with TRBJ2-3, with D perhaps matching TRBD1 (5 bases). The CDR3 extends over 14 amino acids. CDR1 and CDR2 (germline): WNHNN, SYGVQD (reference sequence). Here the CDR3 DNA reads TGCACCAGCAGTGAGCGCAGGGATGGAGATACGCAGTATTTT. It encodes CTSSERRDGDTQYF.

This clonotype was detected a few times. This chain connects TRBV7-2 to TRBJ2-4; TRBD2 matches 12 bases. Germline V lookup: CDR1 SGHTA, CDR2 FQGNSA. This CDR3 is 15 amino acids long. V lost 1 base and J lost 5; bases outside the gene matches: 0. The CDR3 loop is CASSLGLAGENIQYF. DNA of the CDR3: TGTGCCAGCAGCTTAGGACTAGCGGGAGAAAACATTCAGTACTTC.

The table lists this clonotype with a count of one. A much larger clone lies a single base off, so this may be a read error. The chain couples TRBV12-3 or TRBV12-4 to TRBJ2-3; D is undetermined. Trimming pared 7 bases from V and 1 base from J, leaving 12 bases between. This CDR3 comprises 14 residues. In DNA, the CDR3 is TGTGCCAGCATGATAGACGCGGGCACAGATACGCAGTATTTT. Translation: CASMIDAGTDTQYF.